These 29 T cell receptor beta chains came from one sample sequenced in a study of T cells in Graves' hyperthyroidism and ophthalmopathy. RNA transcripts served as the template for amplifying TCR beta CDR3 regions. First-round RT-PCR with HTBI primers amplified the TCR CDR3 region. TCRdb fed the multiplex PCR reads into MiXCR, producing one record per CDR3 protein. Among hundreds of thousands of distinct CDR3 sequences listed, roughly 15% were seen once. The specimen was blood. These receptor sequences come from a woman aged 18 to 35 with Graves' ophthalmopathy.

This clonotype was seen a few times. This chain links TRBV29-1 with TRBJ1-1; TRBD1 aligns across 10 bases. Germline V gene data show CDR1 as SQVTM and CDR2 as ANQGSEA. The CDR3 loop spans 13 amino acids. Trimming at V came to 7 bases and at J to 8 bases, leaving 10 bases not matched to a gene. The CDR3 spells CSASSLGQGEAFF. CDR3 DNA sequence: TGCAGCGCCTCTTCTTTGGGACAGGGGGAAGCTTTCTTT.

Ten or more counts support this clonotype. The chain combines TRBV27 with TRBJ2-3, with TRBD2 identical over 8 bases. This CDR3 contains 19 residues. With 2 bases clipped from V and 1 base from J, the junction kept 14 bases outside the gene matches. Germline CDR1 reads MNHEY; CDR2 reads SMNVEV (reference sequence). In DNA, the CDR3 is TGTGCCAGCAGTTTAGCGGGGACAAGGACTAGCCCTCGCACAGATACGCAGTATTTT. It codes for CASSLAGTRTSPRTDTQYF.

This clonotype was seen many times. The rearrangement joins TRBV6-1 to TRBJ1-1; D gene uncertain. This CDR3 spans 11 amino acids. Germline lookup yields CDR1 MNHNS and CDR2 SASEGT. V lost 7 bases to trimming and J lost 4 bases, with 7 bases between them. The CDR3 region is CASIKVTEAFF. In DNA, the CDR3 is TGTGCCAGCATCAAGGTCACTGAAGCTTTCTTT.

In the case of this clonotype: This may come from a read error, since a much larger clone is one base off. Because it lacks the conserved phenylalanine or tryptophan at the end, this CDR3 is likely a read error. The DNA of the CDR3 is TGTGCCAGCTATACCCAGCAGGGATTAGGGGAGACCCAGTACCTC. Residues: CASYTQQGLGETQYL. V usage is TRBV18 and J usage is TRBJ2-5; perhaps TRBD1 as D (5 bases). V gave up 7 bases and J gave up 5 bases, with 20 bases separating them. The CDR3 is 15 residues long. The germline V gene has CDR1 KGHSH and CDR2 LQKENI.

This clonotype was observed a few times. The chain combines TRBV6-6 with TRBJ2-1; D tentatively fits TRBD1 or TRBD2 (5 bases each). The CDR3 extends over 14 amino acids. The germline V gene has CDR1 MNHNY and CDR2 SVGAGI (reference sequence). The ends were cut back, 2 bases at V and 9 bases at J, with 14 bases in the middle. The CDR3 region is CASSYAGTLSEQFF. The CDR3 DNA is TGTGCCAGCAGTTACGCCGGGACCTTGAGTGAGCAGTTCTTC.

In DNA, the CDR3 is TGCGCCAGCAGCCAAGAGATGGGGCTGGTCACTGAAGCTTTCTTT. Protein product: CASSQEMGLVTEAFF. The chain couples TRBV4-1 to TRBJ1-1; possibly TRBD1 for D (5 bases). The CDR3 contains 15 residues. From germline, CDR1 is MGHRA and CDR2 YSYEKL. Trimming took 0 bases from V and 4 from J, leaving 12 bases between them.

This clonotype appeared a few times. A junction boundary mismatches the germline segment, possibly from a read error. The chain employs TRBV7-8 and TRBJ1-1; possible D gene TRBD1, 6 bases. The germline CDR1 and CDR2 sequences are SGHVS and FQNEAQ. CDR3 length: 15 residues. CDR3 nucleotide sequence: TGTGCCAGCGGCTTTTCAGGGGCTCTGAACACTGAAGCTTTCTTT. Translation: CASGFSGALNTEAFF. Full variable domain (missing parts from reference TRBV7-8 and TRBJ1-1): GAGVSQSPRYKVAKRGQDVALRCDPISGHVSLFWYQQALGQGPEFLTYFQNEAQLDKSGLPSDRFFAERPEGSVSTLKIQRTQQEDSAVYLCASGFSGALNTEAFFGQGTRLTVV.

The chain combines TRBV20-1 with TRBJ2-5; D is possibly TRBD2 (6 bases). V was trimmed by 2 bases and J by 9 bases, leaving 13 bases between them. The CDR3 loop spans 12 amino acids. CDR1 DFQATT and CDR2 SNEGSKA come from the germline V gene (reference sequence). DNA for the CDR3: TGCAGTGCTAGACCAACCTGGGGGGCCCAGTACTTC. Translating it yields CSARPTWGAQYF.

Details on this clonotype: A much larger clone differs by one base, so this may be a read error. The CDR3 DNA reads TGTGCCAGCAGTTTACCGGGGCGGGGAGGATACGAGCAGTACTTC. This sequence encodes CASSLPGRGGYEQYF. The chain employs TRBV28 and TRBJ2-7, with a possible D match to TRBD2 (6 bases). V was trimmed by 2 bases and J by 4 bases, leaving 15 bases between them. Per germline, CDR1 MDHEN and CDR2 SYDVKM. The CDR3 totals 15 residues.

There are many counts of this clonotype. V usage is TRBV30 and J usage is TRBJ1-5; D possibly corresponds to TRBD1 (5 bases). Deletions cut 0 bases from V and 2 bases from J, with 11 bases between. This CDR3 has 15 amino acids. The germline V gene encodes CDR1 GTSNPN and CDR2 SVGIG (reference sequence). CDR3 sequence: CAWSVLGVGNQPQHF. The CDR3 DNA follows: TGTGCCTGGAGTGTACTGGGGGTGGGCAATCAGCCCCAGCATTTT.

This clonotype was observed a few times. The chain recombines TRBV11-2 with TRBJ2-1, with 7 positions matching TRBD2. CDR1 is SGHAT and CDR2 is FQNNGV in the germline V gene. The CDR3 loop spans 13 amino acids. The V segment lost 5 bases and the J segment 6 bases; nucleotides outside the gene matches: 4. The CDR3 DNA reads TGTGCCAGCAGCATGACTAGCTTCAATGAGCAGTTCTTC. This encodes CASSMTSFNEQFF.

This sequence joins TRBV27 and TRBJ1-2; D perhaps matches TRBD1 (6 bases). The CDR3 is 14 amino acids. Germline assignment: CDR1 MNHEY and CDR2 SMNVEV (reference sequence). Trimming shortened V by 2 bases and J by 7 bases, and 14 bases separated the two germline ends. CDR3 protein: CASSLRRQGFGYTF. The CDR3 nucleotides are TGTGCCAGCAGTTTAAGACGCCAGGGGTTTGGCTACACCTTC.

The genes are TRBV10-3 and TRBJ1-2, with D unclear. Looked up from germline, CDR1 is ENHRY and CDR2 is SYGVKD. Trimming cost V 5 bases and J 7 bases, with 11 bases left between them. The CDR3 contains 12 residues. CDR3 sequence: CAISIGWCGYTF. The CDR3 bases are TGTGCCATCAGTATAGGGTGGTGTGGCTACACCTTC.

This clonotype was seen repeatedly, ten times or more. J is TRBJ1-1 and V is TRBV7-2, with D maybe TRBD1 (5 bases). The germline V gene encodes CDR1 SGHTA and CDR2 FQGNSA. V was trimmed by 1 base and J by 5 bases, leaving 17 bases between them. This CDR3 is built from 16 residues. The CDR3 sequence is CASSLGGLGGRTEAFF. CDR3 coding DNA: TGTGCCAGCAGCTTAGGGGGTTTGGGGGGGAGGACTGAAGCTTTCTTT.

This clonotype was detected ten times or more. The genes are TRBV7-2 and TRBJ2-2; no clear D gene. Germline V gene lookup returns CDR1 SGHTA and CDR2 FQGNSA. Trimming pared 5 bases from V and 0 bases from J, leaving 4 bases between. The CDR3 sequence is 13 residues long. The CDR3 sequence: CASSNANTGELFF. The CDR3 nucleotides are TGTGCCAGCAGCAACGCGAACACCGGGGAGCTGTTTTTT.

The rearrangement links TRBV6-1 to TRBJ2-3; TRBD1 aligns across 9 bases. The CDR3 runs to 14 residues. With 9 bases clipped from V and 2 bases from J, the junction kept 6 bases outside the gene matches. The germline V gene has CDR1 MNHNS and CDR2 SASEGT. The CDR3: CARLRDRDTDTQYF. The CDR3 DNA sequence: TGTGCCAGACTCCGGGACAGGGACACAGATACGCAGTATTTT.

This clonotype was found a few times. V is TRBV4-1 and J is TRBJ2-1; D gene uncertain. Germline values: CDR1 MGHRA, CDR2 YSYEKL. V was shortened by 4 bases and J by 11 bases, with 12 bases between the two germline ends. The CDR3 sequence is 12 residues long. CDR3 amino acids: CASSPPRSQQFF. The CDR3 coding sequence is TGCGCCAGCAGCCCTCCCCGATCCCAGCAGTTCTTC.

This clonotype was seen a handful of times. CDR3 loop: CASSAGHLSTEAFF. The DNA of the CDR3 is TGTGCCAGCAGCGCTGGGCACCTGAGCACTGAAGCTTTCTTT. This rearrangement joins TRBV9 to TRBJ1-1, with no clear D. The CDR3 is 14 amino acids. Trimming took 3 bases from V and 4 from J, leaving 13 bases between them. Germline values: CDR1 SGDLS, CDR2 YYNGEE.

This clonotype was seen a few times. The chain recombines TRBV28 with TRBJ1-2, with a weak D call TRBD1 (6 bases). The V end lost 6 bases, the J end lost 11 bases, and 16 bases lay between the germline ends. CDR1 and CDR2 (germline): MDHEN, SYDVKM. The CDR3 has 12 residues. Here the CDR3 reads CASRPGHPGYTF. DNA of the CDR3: TGTGCCAGCAGGCCGGGACACCCGGGGTACACCTTC.

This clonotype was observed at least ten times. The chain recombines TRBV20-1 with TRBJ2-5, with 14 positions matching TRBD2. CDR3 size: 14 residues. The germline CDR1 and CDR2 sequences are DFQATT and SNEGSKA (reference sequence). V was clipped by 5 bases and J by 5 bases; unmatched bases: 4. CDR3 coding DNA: TGCAGTGCTTGGACTAGCGGGAGGCGGGAGACCCAGTACTTC. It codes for CSAWTSGRRETQYF.

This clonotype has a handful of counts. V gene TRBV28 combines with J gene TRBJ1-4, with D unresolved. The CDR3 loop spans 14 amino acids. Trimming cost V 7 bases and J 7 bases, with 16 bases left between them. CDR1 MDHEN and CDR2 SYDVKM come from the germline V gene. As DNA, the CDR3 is TGTGCCAGCATCACGTGGCGGGCCAGTGAAAAACTGTTTTTT. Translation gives CASITWRASEKLFF.

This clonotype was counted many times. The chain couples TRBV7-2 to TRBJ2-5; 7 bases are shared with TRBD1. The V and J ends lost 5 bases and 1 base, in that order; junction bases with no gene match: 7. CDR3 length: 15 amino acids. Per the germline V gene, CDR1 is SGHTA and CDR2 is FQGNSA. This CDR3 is CASSEGQLPQETQYF. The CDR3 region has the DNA TGTGCCAGCAGCGAGGGACAGCTCCCCCAAGAGACCCAGTACTTC.

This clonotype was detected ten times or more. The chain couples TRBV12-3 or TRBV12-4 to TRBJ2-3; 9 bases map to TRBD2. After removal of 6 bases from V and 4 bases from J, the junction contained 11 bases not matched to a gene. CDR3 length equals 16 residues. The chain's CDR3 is CASSPLGGRVADTQYF. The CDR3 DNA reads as TGTGCCAGCAGCCCACTGGGCGGGAGGGTCGCAGATACGCAGTATTTT.

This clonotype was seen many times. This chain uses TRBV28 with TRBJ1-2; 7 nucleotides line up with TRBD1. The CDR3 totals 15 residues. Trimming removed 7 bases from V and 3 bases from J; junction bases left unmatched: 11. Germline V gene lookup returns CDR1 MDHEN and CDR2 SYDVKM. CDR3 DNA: TGTGCCAGCACACCGCAGGGGGGCGCCTACTATGGCTACACCTTC. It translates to CASTPQGGAYYGYTF.

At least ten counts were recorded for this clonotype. CDR3 coding DNA: TGTGCCAGCGGAAGGACAGAGGCTGAAGCTTTCTTT. Its translation is CASGRTEAEAFF. This chain links TRBV12-3 or TRBV12-4 with TRBJ1-1; a weak D match, TRBD1 (6 bases). Deletions cut 8 bases from V and 6 bases from J, with 13 bases between. The CDR3 contains 12 residues.

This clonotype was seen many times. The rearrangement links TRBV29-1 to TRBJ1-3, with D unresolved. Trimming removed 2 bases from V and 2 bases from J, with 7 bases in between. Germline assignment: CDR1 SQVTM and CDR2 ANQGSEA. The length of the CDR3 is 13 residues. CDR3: CSVERGTGNTIYF. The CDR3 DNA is TGCAGCGTTGAACGGGGTACTGGAAACACCATATATTTT. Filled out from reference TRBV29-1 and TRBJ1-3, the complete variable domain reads SAVISQKPSRDICQRGTSLTIQCQVDSQVTMMFWYRQQPGQSLTLIATANQGSEATYESGFVIDKFPISRPNLTFSTLTVSNMSPEDSSIYLCSVERGTGNTIYFGEGSWLTVV.

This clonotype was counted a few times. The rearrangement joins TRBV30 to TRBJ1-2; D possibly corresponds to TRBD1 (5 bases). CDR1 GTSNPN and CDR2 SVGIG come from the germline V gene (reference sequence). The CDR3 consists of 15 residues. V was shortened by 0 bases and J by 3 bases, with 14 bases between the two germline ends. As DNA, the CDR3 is TGTGCCTGGAGTGTAGCAGGGAGGTGGGACTATGGCTACACCTTC. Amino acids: CAWSVAGRWDYGYTF. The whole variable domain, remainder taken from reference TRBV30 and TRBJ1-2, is SQTIHQWPATLVQPVGSPLSLECTVEGTSNPNLYWYRQAAGRGLQLLFYSVGIGQISSEVPQNLSASRPQDRQFILSSKKLLLSDSGFYLCAWSVAGRWDYGYTFGSGTRLTVV.

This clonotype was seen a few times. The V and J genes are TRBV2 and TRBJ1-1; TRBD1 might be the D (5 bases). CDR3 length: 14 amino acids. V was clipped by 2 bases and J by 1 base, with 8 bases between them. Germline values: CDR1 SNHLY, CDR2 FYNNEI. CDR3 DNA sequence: TGTGCCAGCAGTGAAAGACAGAGGAACACTGAAGCTTTCTTT. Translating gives CASSERQRNTEAFF.

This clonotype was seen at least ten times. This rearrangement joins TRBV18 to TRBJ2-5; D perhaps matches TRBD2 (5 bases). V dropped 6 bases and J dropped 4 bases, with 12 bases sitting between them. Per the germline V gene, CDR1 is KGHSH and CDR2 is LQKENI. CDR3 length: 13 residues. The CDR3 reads CASSNGLGETQYF. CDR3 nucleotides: TGTGCCAGCTCTAACGGACTCGGAGAGACCCAGTACTTC.